One sample yielded the 29 T cell receptor beta chains listed below, sequenced in a study of blood T cell repertoires in COVID-19. Repertoires were generated with immunoSEQ multiplex PCR, while TCRdb's copy carries only in-frame clones and drops some. The table lists about 270,000 clones, less than 90% of them singletons. The material sequenced was PBMCs or T cells enriched from blood (not recorded which). The receptors shown here come from a woman aged 45-65 years who had recovered from COVID-19.

V gene TRBV5-4 combines with J gene TRBJ2-7; perhaps TRBD1 as D (6 bases). V was trimmed by 0 bases and J by 2 bases, leaving 12 bases between them. The CDR3 totals 15 residues. Per germline, CDR1 SGHNT and CDR2 YYREEE (reference sequence). The CDR3 region has the DNA TGTGCCAGCAGCTTGGAAGTCAGGGGCCCCTACGAGCAGTACTTC. Its translation is CASSLEVRGPYEQYF.

The rearrangement links TRBV7-2 to TRBJ1-4; the D is unclear. This CDR3 is built from 16 residues. The germline V gene has CDR1 SGHTA and CDR2 FQGNSA. Trimming cost V 5 bases and J 1 base, with 14 bases left between them. The CDR3, as DNA: TGTGCCAGCAGCCGGCTCGCGGGGAAAACTAATGAAAAACTGTTTTTT. Protein product: CASSRLAGKTNEKLFF.

V gene TRBV4-3 combines with J gene TRBJ1-6; perhaps TRBD1 as D (5 bases). V lost 0 bases, J lost 5 bases, and 8 bases lay in between. This CDR3 is built from 15 residues. Germline CDR1 LGHNA, CDR2 YSLEER. The CDR3 DNA reads as TGCGCCAGCAGCCAAGAGGGCAGGGATAATTCACCCCTCCACTTT. This gives the protein CASSQEGRDNSPLHF.

V and J are TRBV7-8 and TRBJ1-2; TRBD1 aligns across 8 bases. V was pared by 5 bases and J by 1 base, with 6 bases of the junction left unmatched. CDR1 and CDR2 (germline): SGHVS, FQNEAQ. The CDR3 has 15 residues. The CDR3 is CASSLGTGVNYGYTF. CDR3 DNA sequence: TGTGCCAGCAGCCTGGGGACAGGCGTTAACTATGGCTACACCTTC. Looking up the rest from reference TRBV7-8 and TRBJ1-2 gives the full variable domain: GAGVSQSPRYKVAKRGQDVALRCDPISGHVSLFWYQQALGQGPEFLTYFQNEAQLDKSGLPSDRFFAERPEGSVSTLKIQRTQQEDSAVYLCASSLGTGVNYGYTFGSGTRLTVV.

This clone appeared a few times. The rearrangement links TRBV28 to TRBJ1-2; 7 bases line up with TRBD1. The CDR3 is 13 residues long. Germline CDR1 MDHEN, CDR2 SYDVKM. The J segment lost 3 bases and the V segment lost 8 bases, leaving 6 bases of the junction unmatched. CDR3: CASGRGEDYGYTF. In DNA, the CDR3 is TGTGCCAGCGGCAGGGGGGAGGACTATGGCTACACCTTC.

On this clone itself: The junction differs from germline at one of its ends, possibly a read error. The V call is TRBV5-4, the J call TRBJ2-3; TRBD1 agrees at 8 bases. Germline assignment: CDR1 SGHNT and CDR2 YYREEE (reference sequence). The CDR3 is 16 residues long. The DNA of the CDR3 is TGTGCCAGCAGCTTGGATTGGGGGACAGGCACGGATACGCAGTATTTT. This codes for CASSLDWGTGTDTQYF. Full variable domain (missing parts from reference TRBV5-4 and TRBJ2-3): ETGVTQSPTHLIKTRGQQVTLRCSSQSGHNTVSWYQQALGQGPQFIFQYYREEENGRGNFPPRFSGLQFPNYSSELNVNALELDDSALYLCASSLDWGTGTDTQYFGPGTRLTVL.

The genes are TRBV6-2 or TRBV6-3 and TRBJ2-5, with D tentatively TRBD1 (5 bases). Germline loops: CDR1 MNHEY, CDR2 SVGEGT. CDR3 length: 15 residues. V lost 2 bases and J 2 bases, leaving 12 bases between the germline ends. CDR3 protein: CASSYTQGLQETQYF. CDR3 in DNA: TGTGCCAGCAGTTACACCCAGGGTCTGCAAGAGACCCAGTACTTC.

V usage is TRBV6-5 and J usage is TRBJ1-2, with D unclear. The CDR3 is 13 amino acids. Per the germline V gene, CDR1 is MNHEY and CDR2 is SVGAGI. Trimming shortened V by 6 bases and J by 1 base, and 9 bases separated the two germline ends. The CDR3 DNA sequence: TGTGCCAGCAGCCCGACACTTAACTATGGCTACACCTTC. Its translation: CASSPTLNYGYTF.

The chain carries TRBV28 and TRBJ1-5; D gene unclear. The CDR3 extends over 13 amino acids. The germline CDR1 and CDR2 sequences are MDHEN and SYDVKM. Trimming pared 6 bases from V and 6 bases from J, leaving 12 bases between. The CDR3 reads CASRGPGFQPQHF. Written as DNA, the CDR3 is TGTGCCAGCAGAGGGCCGGGGTTTCAGCCCCAGCATTTT.

This chain links TRBV27 with TRBJ2-1; TRBD2 matches at 8 bases. Germline V CDR1 and CDR2: MNHEY, SMNVEV (reference sequence). This CDR3 comprises 13 residues. J was trimmed by 6 bases and V by 5 bases; bases with no gene match: 3. The DNA for the CDR3 is TGTGCCAGCAGTCCCCTAGCGGGCAATGAGCAGTTCTTC. Translating it yields CASSPLAGNEQFF.

This chain uses TRBV19 with TRBJ2-7; 8 bases fit TRBD2. The CDR3 length is 16 residues. The V gene's germline CDR1 is LNHDA and CDR2 SQIVND (reference sequence). V lost 4 bases and J lost 4; bases outside the gene matches: 12. This CDR3 is CASSTFLSAGGYEQYF. The CDR3 region has the DNA TGTGCCAGTAGTACCTTTCTGTCGGCGGGAGGTTACGAGCAGTACTTC.

The chain couples TRBV29-1 to TRBJ1-1; a possible D gene is TRBD1 (5 bases). CDR3 size: 14 residues. V was cut by 4 bases and J by 5 bases, with 17 bases left in between. CDR1 and CDR2 (germline): SQVTM, ANQGSEA. The CDR3 protein is CSVVRVNGGTEAFF. The CDR3 nucleotides are TGCAGCGTTGTAAGGGTAAACGGGGGAACTGAAGCTTTCTTT.

In its sample, this clone was seen once. DNA for the CDR3: TGTGCCAGCAGTCCTGGGGCAGGGGGCGGCTGGGTGGATGGGAGGACTGAAGCTTTCTTT. Translating gives CASSPGAGGGWVDGRTEAFF. The chain couples TRBV28 to TRBJ1-1; 8 bases are shared with TRBD1. J was trimmed by 5 bases and V by 5 bases; bases with no gene match: 25. CDR1 MDHEN and CDR2 SYDVKM come from the germline V gene. CDR3 size: 20 residues.

This clone has just one count. The chain combines TRBV19 with TRBJ2-3, with 9 bases fitting TRBD2. CDR3 size: 17 residues. The junction had 14 bases not matched to a gene; V was cut back by 4 bases and J by 6 bases. Looked up from germline, CDR1 is LNHDA and CDR2 is SQIVND (reference sequence). The CDR3 protein is CASSNIWAGGPSDTQYF. Here the CDR3 DNA reads TGTGCCAGTAGTAATATTTGGGCGGGAGGGCCTTCGGATACGCAGTATTTT.

The CDR3 nucleotides read TGTGCCAGCAGTCAGGCCCCGAACACTGAAGCTTTCTTT. Residues: CASSQAPNTEAFF. This sequence joins TRBV2 and TRBJ1-1; no clear D. Germline-derived CDR1 and CDR2 are SNHLY and FYNNEI. The germline V and J ends were trimmed by 5 bases and 1 base, with 8 bases remaining between them. The CDR3 is 13 residues long.

V gene TRBV6-5 combines with J gene TRBJ1-1; TRBD1 is a possible D gene (5 bases). This CDR3 is built from 15 residues. V lost 5 bases, J lost 4 bases, and 17 bases lay in between. Germline lookup yields CDR1 MNHEY and CDR2 SVGAGI. The CDR3 DNA reads as TGTGCCAGCAGTCCCGCCGAACAGGCCCGCACTGAAGCTTTCTTT. The encoded protein is CASSPAEQARTEAFF.

This chain uses TRBV25-1 with TRBJ2-5, with 9 positions matching TRBD1. CDR1 and CDR2 (germline): MGHDK, SYGVNS. V gave up 3 bases and J gave up 2 bases; unmatched junction bases: 7. This CDR3 is built from 16 residues. CDR3 protein: CASSDEAGTGQETQYF. The CDR3 DNA reads TGTGCCAGCAGTGATGAGGCCGGGACAGGGCAAGAGACCCAGTACTTC.

V usage is TRBV2 and J usage is TRBJ1-5; no firm D call. This CDR3 is built from 14 residues. From germline, CDR1 is SNHLY and CDR2 FYNNEI. Deletions cut 1 base from V and 0 bases from J, with 4 bases between. CDR3 amino acids: CASSEGNSNQPQHF. For the CDR3, the DNA is TGTGCCAGCAGTGAAGGTAATAGCAATCAGCCCCAGCATTTT.

The chain combines TRBV30 with TRBJ1-5; D not certain. The CDR3 runs to 13 residues. V lost 0 bases, J lost 6 bases, and 9 bases lay in between. Germline assignment: CDR1 GTSNPN and CDR2 SVGIG (reference sequence). CDR3 DNA sequence: TGTGCCTGGAGTGTAAGAGCAGGTCAGCCCCAGCATTTT. Translation gives CAWSVRAGQPQHF.

Points on this clone: Within the sample, other DNA sequences also encode this same CDR3. The V call is TRBV24-1, the J call TRBJ1-5; D gene unclear. The CDR3 has 12 residues. Trimming cost V 3 bases and J 11 bases, with 10 bases left between them. The germline V gene encodes CDR1 KGHDR and CDR2 SFDVKD. The CDR3 sequence: CATSDPLGAQHF. The CDR3 DNA sequence: TGTGCCACCAGTGATCCACTGGGAGCCCAGCATTTT.

The chain couples TRBV7-2 to TRBJ2-1; 8 nucleotides line up with TRBD1. The V and J ends lost 5 bases and 12 bases, in that order; junction bases with no gene match: 9. Germline V gene sequence: CDR1 SGHTA, CDR2 FQGNSA. The length of the CDR3 is 13 residues. The CDR3: CASSPGGFLGQFF. The CDR3 coding sequence is TGTGCCAGCAGCCCAGGGGGCTTTCTTGGGCAGTTCTTC.

This clone was detected a few times. The identical CDR3 is also encoded by other nucleotide sequences in the sample. The J gene is TRBJ1-3, the V gene TRBV28; D remains ambiguous. From germline, CDR1 is MDHEN and CDR2 SYDVKM. Trimming cost V 1 base and J 0 bases, with 7 bases left between them. This CDR3 spans 15 amino acids. The chain's CDR3 is CASSLSSGSGNTIYF. The DNA for the CDR3 is TGTGCCAGCAGTTTATCATCGGGCTCTGGAAACACCATATATTTT. Full variable domain (outside the CDR3, taken from reference TRBV28 and TRBJ1-3): DVKVTQSSRYLVKRTGEKVFLECVQDMDHENMFWYRQDPGLGLRLIYFSYDVKMKEKGDIPEGYSVSREKKERFSLILESASTNQTSMYLCASSLSSGSGNTIYFGEGSWLTVV.

The genes are TRBV7-8 and TRBJ2-1; TRBD2 agrees at 10 bases. This CDR3 spans 15 amino acids. In germline, CDR1 is SGHVS, CDR2 FQNEAQ. J was trimmed by 7 bases and V by 6 bases; bases with no gene match: 9. CDR3 protein: CASRKREGQGNEQFF. CDR3 DNA: TGTGCCAGCAGGAAGCGGGAGGGCCAAGGGAATGAGCAGTTCTTC.

The chain employs TRBV28 and TRBJ1-6; 9 positions agree with TRBD1. The CDR3 extends over 18 amino acids. Germline V gives CDR1 MDHEN, CDR2 SYDVKM. Trimming took 11 bases from V and 1 from J; bases not matched to a gene: 15. CDR3 DNA sequence: TGTGCCGGGGGACAGGGACGGGTGGGAAAATCCTATAATTCACCCCTCCACTTT. It codes for CAGGQGRVGKSYNSPLHF.

The chain has TRBV18 and TRBJ2-3; 9 nucleotides match TRBD2. Trimming at V came to 4 bases and at J to 1 base, leaving 9 bases not matched to a gene. The CDR3 is 17 residues long. Germline CDR1 reads KGHSH; CDR2 reads LQKENI. The CDR3 protein is CASSQNRASGGTDTQYF. The CDR3 DNA reads as TGTGCCAGCTCACAAAACCGAGCTAGCGGGGGCACAGATACGCAGTATTTT.

CDR3 in DNA: TGTGCCAGCAATGGGGGGAAGGGCTCTGGGGCCAACGTCCTGACTTTC. It is translated as CASNGGKGSGANVLTF. This chain links TRBV25-1 with TRBJ2-6, with D maybe TRBD2 (6 bases). This CDR3 has 16 residues. In germline, CDR1 is MGHDK, CDR2 SYGVNS. Trimming removed 7 bases from V and 0 bases from J, with 13 bases in between.

The chain carries TRBV6-5 and TRBJ2-1; possible D gene TRBD2, 5 bases. Germline-derived CDR1 and CDR2 are MNHEY and SVGAGI. This CDR3 comprises 14 residues. Trimming pared 6 bases from V and 0 bases from J, leaving 9 bases between. The chain's CDR3 is CASRAASSYNEQFF. CDR3 coding DNA: TGTGCCAGCAGAGCGGCGAGCTCCTACAATGAGCAGTTCTTC.

The chain uses TRBV4-2 and TRBJ2-7; 10 bases fit TRBD2. Per germline, CDR1 LGHNA and CDR2 YNFKEQ. The junction had 5 bases not matched to a gene; V was cut back by 0 bases and J by 3 bases. CDR3 length: 16 amino acids. This CDR3 is CASSQDRGLALYEQYF. CDR3 bases: TGTGCCAGCAGCCAAGATCGGGGACTAGCGCTCTACGAGCAGTACTTC.

This chain uses TRBV6-2 or TRBV6-3 with TRBJ1-1, with D perhaps matching TRBD1 (5 bases). Trimming stripped 0 bases from V and 4 bases from J, with 12 bases between. Germline CDR1 is MNHEY and CDR2 is SVGEGT. The CDR3 has 15 amino acids. The chain's CDR3 is CASSYSAGGSTEAFF. The CDR3 nucleotides read TGTGCCAGCAGTTACTCTGCGGGGGGAAGCACTGAAGCTTTCTTT.